These T cell receptor beta chains were read from a single sample in a study of early T cells in non-severe SARS-CoV-2 infection. TCRdb reprocessed the 5' RACE reads with MiXCR, giving one entry per CDR3 protein. The profile shows about 53,000 distinct CDR3 sequences, more than 10% of them singletons. This sample comprised whole blood, obtained at baseline. Receptors originate from an adult who was a healthcare worker with PCR-confirmed SARS-CoV-2 infection or an uninfected control (not recorded which). CDR3s include the opening cysteine and the closing phenylalanine or tryptophan. Each record gives: J gene, clone size, V gene, D gene, CDR3 protein, CDR3 DNA. The D gene is left open where the match is weak. Size is omitted from some rows. Given values are once, few, many or a class for expanded clones.

j_gene: TRBJ2-7; abundance: NA; v_gene: TRBV11-2; d_gene: NA; CDR3aa: CASSLGKFLKEGGYEQYF; CDR3nt: TGTGCCAGCAGCTTAGGCAAATTTTTGAAAGAAGGTGGCTACGAGCAGTACTTC
j_gene: TRBJ2-5; abundance: NA; v_gene: TRBV6-2/TRBV6-3; d_gene: TRBD2; CDR3aa: CASGPGLAGGTQYF; CDR3nt: TGTGCCAGCGGACCCGGACTAGCGGGAGGGACCCAGTACTTC
j_gene: TRBJ2-7; abundance: many; v_gene: TRBV6-6; d_gene: TRBD1; CDR3aa: CASGTGDEQYF; CDR3nt: TGTGCCAGCGGCACAGGGGACGAGCAGTACTTC
j_gene: TRBJ2-3; abundance: NA; v_gene: TRBV7-8; d_gene: TRBD2; CDR3aa: CASSSSGRGDTQYF; CDR3nt: TGTGCCAGCAGCAGCAGCGGGAGAGGAGATACGCAGTATTTT
j_gene: TRBJ2-5; abundance: NA; v_gene: TRBV7-9; d_gene: NA; CDR3aa: CASSQHPPETQYF; CDR3nt: TGTGCCAGCAGCCAACATCCCCCAGAGACCCAGTACTTC
j_gene: TRBJ2-7; abundance: few; v_gene: TRBV6-6; d_gene: NA; CDR3aa: CASSPPRGYYEQYF; CDR3nt: TGTGCCAGCAGTCCTCCACGGGGGTACTACGAGCAGTACTTC
j_gene: TRBJ2-5; abundance: NA; v_gene: TRBV12-3/TRBV12-4; d_gene: NA; CDR3aa: CASRVKETQYF; CDR3nt: TGTGCCAGCAGGGTTAAAGAGACCCAGTACTTC
j_gene: TRBJ2-1; abundance: many; v_gene: TRBV11-2; d_gene: NA; CDR3aa: CASSSRLVRDEQFF; CDR3nt: TGTGCCAGCAGCTCCCGACTAGTACGGGATGAGCAGTTCTTC
j_gene: TRBJ1-2; abundance: NA; v_gene: TRBV6-5; d_gene: NA; CDR3aa: CASSYGVLRGAYGYTF; CDR3nt: TGTGCCAGCAGTTACGGAGTTTTGAGGGGAGCCTATGGCTACACCTTC
j_gene: TRBJ2-5; abundance: many; v_gene: TRBV28; d_gene: TRBD1; CDR3aa: CASTWDSPQETQYF; CDR3nt: TGTGCCAGCACCTGGGACAGTCCCCAAGAGACCCAGTACTTC
j_gene: TRBJ2-1; abundance: few; v_gene: TRBV5-1; d_gene: TRBD2; CDR3aa: CASSPGGASSGPESSYNEQFF; CDR3nt: TGCGCCAGCAGCCCGGGAGGAGCGAGTAGCGGGCCTGAGAGCTCCTACAATGAGCAGTTCTTC
j_gene: TRBJ2-7; abundance: NA; v_gene: TRBV6-2/TRBV6-3; d_gene: TRBD2; CDR3aa: CASRDTRGLAYRYEQYF; CDR3nt: TGTGCCAGCCGGGACACTCGGGGACTAGCGTACCGATACGAGCAGTACTTC
j_gene: TRBJ2-3; abundance: few; v_gene: TRBV6-6; d_gene: NA; CDR3aa: CASSGRLTPDTQYF; CDR3nt: TGTGCCAGCTCGGGTCGGCTAACACCAGATACGCAGTATTTT
j_gene: TRBJ2-5; abundance: few; v_gene: TRBV9; d_gene: TRBD2; CDR3aa: CASSVASGTSGNQETQYF; CDR3nt: TGTGCCAGCAGCGTAGCTTCTGGGACTAGCGGGAACCAAGAGACCCAGTACTTC
j_gene: TRBJ2-7; abundance: many; v_gene: TRBV28; d_gene: TRBD2; CDR3aa: CASGTSGGTYEQYF; CDR3nt: TGTGCCAGCGGGACTAGCGGGGGTACCTACGAGCAGTACTTC
j_gene: TRBJ2-5; abundance: few; v_gene: TRBV18; d_gene: NA; CDR3aa: CASSDRLETQYF; CDR3nt: TGTGCCAGCTCCGACAGGTTAGAGACCCAGTACTTC
j_gene: TRBJ2-1; abundance: many; v_gene: TRBV10-3; d_gene: TRBD2; CDR3aa: CAISEGLAGVDEQFF; CDR3nt: TGTGCCATCAGTGAGGGACTAGCGGGAGTAGATGAGCAGTTCTTC
j_gene: TRBJ2-7; abundance: NA; v_gene: TRBV7-2; d_gene: NA; CDR3aa: CASSSGASYEQYF; CDR3nt: TGTGCCAGCAGCTCCGGGGCCTCCTACGAGCAGTACTTC
j_gene: TRBJ2-1; abundance: few; v_gene: TRBV20-1; d_gene: NA; CDR3aa: CSAGFNEQFF; CDR3nt: TGCAGTGCGGGATTCAATGAGCAGTTCTTC
j_gene: TRBJ2-3; abundance: many; v_gene: TRBV15; d_gene: TRBD2; CDR3aa: CATGTSGSASTDTQYF; CDR3nt: TGTGCCACCGGGACTAGCGGGAGTGCGAGCACAGATACGCAGTATTTT
j_gene: TRBJ2-2; abundance: few; v_gene: TRBV7-3; d_gene: NA; CDR3aa: CASSFGTGELFF; CDR3nt: TGTGCCAGCAGCTTCGGGACCGGGGAGCTGTTTTTT
j_gene: TRBJ1-3; abundance: NA; v_gene: TRBV11-2; d_gene: NA; CDR3aa: CASRPTTAGKSSGNTIYF; CDR3nt: TGTGCCAGCAGGCCGACGACAGCCGGCAAGAGCTCTGGAAACACCATATATTTT
j_gene: TRBJ2-7; abundance: NA; v_gene: TRBV18; d_gene: NA; CDR3aa: CASSLRPDGYEQYF; CDR3nt: TGTGCCAGCTCACTTAGACCCGATGGGTACGAGCAGTACTTC
j_gene: TRBJ2-1; abundance: many; v_gene: TRBV24-1; d_gene: TRBD1; CDR3aa: CATSDGDRGPEQFF; CDR3nt: TGTGCCACCAGTGATGGGGACAGGGGGCCTGAGCAGTTCTTC
j_gene: TRBJ2-7; abundance: few; v_gene: TRBV6-1; d_gene: NA; CDR3aa: CASSAGDNYEQYF; CDR3nt: TGTGCCAGCTCCGCCGGGGACAACTACGAGCAGTACTTC
j_gene: TRBJ2-5; abundance: NA; v_gene: TRBV4-3; d_gene: NA; CDR3aa: CASSQASFETQYF; CDR3nt: TGCGCCAGCAGCCAAGCATCCTTTGAGACCCAGTACTTC
j_gene: TRBJ2-5; abundance: many; v_gene: TRBV7-3; d_gene: NA; CDR3aa: CASSLSHTQETQYF; CDR3nt: TGTGCCAGCAGCTTAAGTCACACCCAAGAGACCCAGTACTTC
j_gene: TRBJ1-2; abundance: few; v_gene: TRBV7-6; d_gene: NA; CDR3aa: CASSLMAGKIPGNYGYTF; CDR3nt: TGTGCCAGCAGCTTAATGGCAGGGAAGATACCGGGGAACTATGGCTACACCTTC